This TCR beta chain comes out of a study of T cells after yellow fever vaccination. From the 5' RACE reads, TCRdb called clonotypes with MiXCR, one entry per CDR3 protein. The sample has 500,000 to 650,000 distinct CDR3 sequences, about 12% seen once. CDR3 length: 14 residues. CDR1 MNHEY and CDR2 SVGEGT come from the germline V gene. Trimming stripped 2 bases from V and 3 bases from J, with 11 bases between. The receptor was isolated from a man aged 25 to 40 who received the YFV17D yellow fever vaccine. The rearrangement uses TRBV6-2 or TRBV6-3 and TRBJ2-7; no definite D call. The sample was PBMCs, taken on the day of the yellow fever booster vaccination. The CDR3 sequence: CASSYGGTIYEQYF. The CDR3 region has the DNA TGTGCCAGCAGTTACGGTGGAACGATCTACGAGCAGTACTTC.